Presented here are 13 T cell receptor beta chains from one specimen sequenced in a study of human T cells and chemical hapten exposure. TCRdb re-called the RACE reads through MiXCR, storing one row per CDR3 protein. Found here are over 50,000 distinct CDR3 sequences, 8.5% to 10% of them singletons; the top ten hold around a tenth. Time point given: pre-sensitization, week 0. Treatment here: therapeutic diphenylcyclopropenone sensitization with weekly scalp DPC. It was unfractionated whole blood from which total RNA was extracted. The sample here was whole blood, taken in connection with sensitization to the hapten diphenylcyclopropenone (DPC). The source of these receptors is a woman aged 30 to 39 with alopecia areata. Some clones in this sample may be carry-over from other donors' samples.

This sequence joins TRBV18 and TRBJ1-3, with TRBD1 identical over 7 bases. The CDR3 sequence is 17 residues long. The trim removed 5 bases at V and 2 bases at J, leaving 12 bases unmatched. Germline CDR1 and CDR2: KGHSH and LQKENI. The CDR3 spells CASSAITGTETGNTIYF. The CDR3 DNA sequence: TGTGCCAGCTCAGCTATTACCGGGACAGAAACTGGAAACACCATATATTTT.

Many counts were recorded for this clonotype. V usage is TRBV12-3 or TRBV12-4 and J usage is TRBJ1-6; TRBD1 is a possible D gene (5 bases). The V end lost 4 bases, the J end lost 8 bases, and 9 bases lay between the germline ends. The CDR3 runs to 13 residues. The CDR3, as DNA: TGTGCCAGCAGTTCTACAGGAGATTCACCCCTCCACTTT. It yields the protein CASSSTGDSPLHF.

In its sample, this clonotype was seen many times. The gene calls are TRBV27 and TRBJ1-6; D is unresolved. The CDR3 covers 15 residues. Looked up from germline, CDR1 is MNHEY and CDR2 is SMNVEV (reference sequence). V was clipped by 5 bases and J by 5 bases, with 13 bases between them. The CDR3 loop is CASSRTSWDNSPLHF. In DNA form, the CDR3 reads TGTGCCAGCAGTCGCACCAGTTGGGATAATTCACCCCTCCACTTT.

The chain couples TRBV15 to TRBJ1-5; no reliable D call. Between the trimmed V and J ends, which lost 1 base and 9 bases, there was a span of 10 bases. Looked up from germline, CDR1 is LNHNV and CDR2 is YYDKDF (reference sequence). This CDR3 region has 13 residues. The CDR3 bases are TGTGCCACCAGCAGAGTCCCGTCGGGGCCCCAGCATTTT. Protein sequence: CATSRVPSGPQHF.

The rearrangement uses TRBV12-3 or TRBV12-4 and TRBJ1-5; 8 nucleotides line up with TRBD1. This CDR3 spans 15 amino acids. V lost 6 bases, J lost 7 bases, and 11 bases stayed unmatched. CDR3 loop: CASSLRTGSDQPQHF. CDR3 DNA: TGTGCCAGCAGCCTGCGGACAGGGAGCGACCAGCCCCAGCATTTT.

The chain joins TRBV3-1 to TRBJ1-5, with TRBD1 matching 8 bases. The CDR3 has 15 amino acids. Unmatched junction bases numbered 7, after V lost 3 bases and J lost 6 bases. Germline assignment: CDR1 LGHDT and CDR2 YNNKEL (reference sequence). In nucleotides, the CDR3 is TGTGCCAGCAGCCACGGACAGGGCAAGGCTCAGCCCCAGCATTTT. This sequence encodes CASSHGQGKAQPQHF.

This clonotype has a handful of counts. V gene TRBV6-5 combines with J gene TRBJ1-4, with a tentative D call TRBD1 (5 bases). CDR1 and CDR2 (germline): MNHEY, SVGAGI. V dropped 3 bases and J dropped 6 bases, with 14 bases sitting between them. The CDR3 extends over 15 amino acids. The CDR3 is CASSYAGGSHEKLFF. The CDR3 DNA reads TGTGCCAGCAGTTATGCGGGGGGATCCCATGAAAAACTGTTTTTT.

In its sample, this clonotype was seen many times. V gene TRBV28 combines with J gene TRBJ1-4; 8 nucleotides align to TRBD1. With 3 bases clipped from V and 8 bases from J, the junction kept 2 bases outside the gene matches. CDR1 is MDHEN, CDR2 SYDVKM, per germline. The CDR3 consists of 13 residues. This chain's CDR3 is CASSFGQGEKLFF. In nucleotides, the CDR3 is TGTGCCAGCAGTTTTGGACAGGGAGAAAAACTGTTTTTT.

The chain uses TRBV6-2 or TRBV6-3 and TRBJ2-2; D is ambiguous. The germline V and J ends were trimmed by 2 bases and 6 bases, with 13 bases remaining between them. Germline CDR1 MNHEY, CDR2 SVGEGT. This CDR3 is 15 amino acids long. CDR3 DNA sequence: TGTGCCAGCAGTTACGAACTTAGGGCGTCCGGGGAGCTGTTTTTT. Translation: CASSYELRASGELFF.

The chain employs TRBV7-3 and TRBJ2-3; D gene uncertain. The V end lost 5 bases, the J end lost 4 bases, and 13 bases lay between the germline ends. Germline lookup yields CDR1 SGHTA and CDR2 FQGTGA. CDR3 size: 14 residues. This chain's CDR3 is CASSPTPPPDTQYF. CDR3 in DNA: TGTGCCAGCAGCCCCACCCCACCCCCAGATACGCAGTATTTT. Full variable domain (missing parts from reference TRBV7-3 and TRBJ2-3): GAGVSQTPSNKVTEKGKYVELRCDPISGHTALYWYRQSLGQGPEFLIYFQGTGAADDSGLPNDRFFAVRPEGSVSTLKIQRTERGDSAVYLCASSPTPPPDTQYFGPGTRLTVL.

This clonotype was observed at least ten times. The CDR3 sequence is CSARSDREETEAFF. The DNA of the CDR3 is TGCAGTGCTAGATCGGACAGGGAAGAAACTGAAGCTTTCTTT. This chain joins TRBV20-1 and TRBJ1-1; 8 nucleotides agree with TRBD1. Germline CDR1 reads DFQATT; CDR2 reads SNEGSKA (reference sequence). The CDR3 sequence is 14 residues long. Trimming cost V 2 bases and J 5 bases; bases outside gene matches: 7.

This clonotype was recorded at least ten times. This chain connects TRBV6-6 to TRBJ1-2; D is unresolved. This CDR3 region has 14 residues. V gave up 6 bases and J gave up 5 bases, with 16 bases separating them. Germline loops: CDR1 MNHNY, CDR2 SVGAGI (reference sequence). CDR3 protein: CASRDGSPRYGYTF. In DNA form, the CDR3 reads TGTGCCAGCAGAGATGGTTCCCCCAGGTATGGCTACACCTTC.

This clonotype was seen ten or more times. The chain recombines TRBV12-3 or TRBV12-4 with TRBJ2-7; 8 nucleotides match TRBD2. V dropped 6 bases and J dropped 6; count of bases not matched to a gene: 1. The CDR3 is made up of 11 amino acids. In nucleotides, the CDR3 is TGTGCCAGCAGAAGCGGGGGCGAGCAGTACTTC. This sequence encodes CASRSGGEQYF.